The clone carrying this T cell receptor beta chain was found a few times. Its cognate antigen is unknown. The data were taken from a study of T cells after yellow fever vaccination. In TCRdb, the 5' RACE reads were re-called with MiXCR into one record per CDR3 protein. This table has around 250,000 distinct CDR3 sequences, less than 9% appearing once. The CDR3 is 14 amino acids. Germline V CDR1 and CDR2: LNHDA, SQIVND (reference sequence). The V and J ends lost 1 base and 3 bases respectively, with 9 bases between them. Findings and caveats of the study: Subsequent to the booster, the majority of primary-vaccination clones reappeared (under 98% CD4, 88% CD8).

This receptor was obtained from a man aged 25 to 40 who received the YFV17D yellow fever vaccine. The sequencing here drew on CD4+ T cells sorted from PBMCs, taken 15 days after the yellow fever booster vaccination. The chain has TRBV19 and TRBJ1-2; D gene unclear. As DNA, the CDR3 is TGTGCCAGTAGTATAGTGAACGGGGACTATGGCTACACCTTC. Amino acids: CASSIVNGDYGYTF.